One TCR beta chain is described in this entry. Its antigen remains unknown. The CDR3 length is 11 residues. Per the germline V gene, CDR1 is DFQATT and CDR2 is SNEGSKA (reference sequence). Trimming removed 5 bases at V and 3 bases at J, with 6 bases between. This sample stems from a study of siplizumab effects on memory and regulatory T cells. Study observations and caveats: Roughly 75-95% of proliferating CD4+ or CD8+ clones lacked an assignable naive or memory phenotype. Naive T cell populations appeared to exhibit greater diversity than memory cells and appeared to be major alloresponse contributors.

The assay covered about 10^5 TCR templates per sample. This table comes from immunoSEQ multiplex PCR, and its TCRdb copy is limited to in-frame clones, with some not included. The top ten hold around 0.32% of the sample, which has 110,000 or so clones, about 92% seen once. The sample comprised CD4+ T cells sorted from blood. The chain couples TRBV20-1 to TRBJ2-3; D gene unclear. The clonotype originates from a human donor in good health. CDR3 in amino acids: CSAPQTDTQYF. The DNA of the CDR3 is TGCAGTGCTCCGCAGACAGATACGCAGTATTTT.